The 3 T cell receptor beta chains listed next were all sequenced from one sample in a study of vaccination and CD4 T cells after COVID-19. These receptors' targets are unknown. The Oncomine TCR Beta short-read assay sequenced DNA from cultured CD4+ T cells. MiXCR, applied by TCRdb to the PCR reads, yields one record per CDR3 protein. Among about 16,000 distinct CDR3 sequences, 45% to 65% were seen once, and the ten largest hold about 20%. Stated treatment: roughly ten-day PBMC culture with coronavirus spike peptide pools or control peptides (ViraFEST assay). Sequenced material: CD4+ T cells from blood, cultured in vitro, taken before SARS-CoV-2 vaccination. These receptor sequences come from a human donor who had recovered from COVID-19.

J is TRBJ2-7 and V is TRBV7-8, with 7 nucleotides matching TRBD2. Germline V lookup: CDR1 SGHVS, CDR2 FQNEAQ. The CDR3 totals 13 residues. V lost 9 bases and J lost 3; bases outside the gene matches: 8. The CDR3 spells CASQAGEIYEQYF. CDR3 DNA: TGTGCCAGTCAGGCGGGGGAAATCTACGAGCAGTACTTC.

This clonotype is medium-sized in the sample. J is TRBJ1-2 and V is TRBV12-3 or TRBV12-4, with D perhaps TRBD1 (6 bases). V lost 8 bases and J lost 4, with 17 bases in between. There are 14 residues in the CDR3. The DNA for the CDR3 is TGTGCCAGCCACCCGGGGGGAGGGGGCTATGGCTACACCTTC. Translation: CASHPGGGGYGYTF.

The chain recombines TRBV19 with TRBJ1-1; 8 bases agree with TRBD1. Per the germline V gene, CDR1 is LNHDA and CDR2 is SQIVND (reference sequence). The CDR3 extends over 18 amino acids. The V gene end was trimmed by 5 bases and the J gene end by 0 bases; junction bases not matched to a gene: 14. The CDR3 loop is CASSVHRDRKSMNTEAFF. The CDR3 DNA reads as TGTGCCAGTAGTGTCCACCGGGACAGGAAGTCCATGAACACTGAAGCTTTCTTT.